One and the same sample provided the 23 T cell receptor beta chains below, sequenced in a study of control samples from healthy donors and cancer patients. The data were produced by immunoSEQ multiplex PCR, yet TCRdb's version contains in-frame clones alone and is incomplete. This sample has 90,000 to 130,000 clones; 70% to 85% occur once, and the top ten carry around 6.4%. The sample taken for sequencing was blood. The receptor source for this set is a man between 18 and 35 years old in good health.

The CDR3 here is CASRRGVGNTEAFF. DNA of the CDR3: TGCGCCAGCAGGAGGGGTGTGGGGAACACTGAAGCTTTCTTT. The chain links TRBV5-1 to TRBJ1-1; D possibly corresponds to TRBD1 (5 bases). CDR1 SGHRS and CDR2 YFSETQ come from the germline V gene. The CDR3 runs 14 residues. V was clipped by 5 bases and J by 1 base, with 12 bases between them. Full variable domain (outside the CDR3, taken from reference TRBV5-1 and TRBJ1-1): KAGVTQTPRYLIKTRGQQVTLSCSPISGHRSVSWYQQTPGQGLQFLFEYFSETQRNKGNFPGRFSGRQFSNSRSEMNVSTLELGDSALYLCASRRGVGNTEAFFGQGTRLTVV.

The V gene is TRBV2, the J gene TRBJ2-5; perhaps TRBD1 as D (5 bases). V lost 7 bases and J 5 bases, leaving 17 bases between the germline ends. The germline CDR1 and CDR2 sequences are SNHLY and FYNNEI. This CDR3 has 14 amino acids. CDR3 DNA sequence: TGTGCCAGCACATACAGGACCCCGGGTGAGACCCAGTACTTC. As protein: CASTYRTPGETQYF.

This clone was recorded at least ten times. The chain combines TRBV4-2 with TRBJ1-3; 7 positions match TRBD1. CDR1 and CDR2 from the germline V gene are LGHNA and YNFKEQ. The CDR3 runs to 19 residues. The junction had 14 bases not matched to a gene; V was cut back by 0 bases and J by 3 bases. Here the CDR3 DNA reads TGTGCCAGCAGCCAAGAATGGCATACAGGGGCCGATTATGGAAACACCATATATTTT. Amino acid sequence: CASSQEWHTGADYGNTIYF.

The chain links TRBV28 to TRBJ2-7, with TRBD2 matching over 9 bases. The CDR3 has 15 amino acids. CDR1 is MDHEN and CDR2 is SYDVKM in the germline V gene. Trimming removed 6 bases from V and 1 base from J; junction bases left unmatched: 7. Written as DNA, the CDR3 is TGTGCCAGCAGAGCACTCGCGGGGGGGTCCTACGAGCAGTACTTC. It encodes CASRALAGGSYEQYF.

The chain recombines TRBV11-2 with TRBJ2-2; D unclear. The CDR3 loop spans 11 amino acids. V lost 3 bases, J lost 11 bases, and 7 bases lay in between. Looked up from germline, CDR1 is SGHAT and CDR2 is FQNNGV. CDR3 DNA sequence: TGTGCCAGCAGCTTGAACATAGAGCTGTTTTTT. Protein sequence: CASSLNIELFF.

This clone has a single count. The CDR3 bases are TGCGCCAGCAGTGACGGGGCGAATTCACCCCTCCACTTT. Translating it yields CASSDGANSPLHF. The chain uses TRBV10-2 and TRBJ1-6; weak D call: TRBD1 (5 bases). Per the germline V gene, CDR1 is WSHSY and CDR2 is SAAADI. The CDR3 loop spans 13 amino acids. Trimming cost V 3 bases and J 7 bases, with 7 bases left between them.

The gene calls are TRBV6-2 or TRBV6-3 and TRBJ2-6; TRBD2 matches 7 bases. This CDR3 comprises 20 residues. Germline V gene lookup returns CDR1 MNHEY and CDR2 SVGEGT. V shed 5 bases, J shed 1 base, and the junction held 17 bases outside the gene matches. As DNA, the CDR3 is TGTGCCAGCAGTGGACCAGCCGGGGGGATCCCAGCTTCTGGGGCCAACGTCCTGACTTTC. Protein: CASSGPAGGIPASGANVLTF.

The CDR3 nucleotides read TGTGCCAGCAGCTTAGAGGGGGGAACCTACGAGCAGTACTTC. This sequence encodes CASSLEGGTYEQYF. The V and J genes are TRBV11-2 and TRBJ2-7; perhaps TRBD2 as D (6 bases). The CDR3 length is 14 residues. Germline V gene data show CDR1 as SGHAT and CDR2 as FQNNGV. The V end was cut by 0 bases, the J end by 2 bases, with 8 bases between.

V usage is TRBV6-6 and J usage is TRBJ1-5, with 8 bases identical to TRBD1. The V and J ends lost 5 bases and 1 base, in that order; junction bases with no gene match: 4. Germline values: CDR1 MNHNY, CDR2 SVGAGI (reference sequence). The CDR3 loop spans 15 amino acids. The CDR3 spells CASSGDRTSNQPQHF. For the CDR3, the DNA is TGTGCCAGCAGTGGGGACAGGACGAGCAATCAGCCCCAGCATTTT.

This chain links TRBV20-1 with TRBJ2-4; tentatively, D is TRBD2 (7 bases). Germline V gene sequence: CDR1 DFQATT, CDR2 SNEGSKA (reference sequence). V lost 3 bases and J 0 bases, leaving 12 bases between the germline ends. The CDR3 contains 15 residues. Written as DNA, the CDR3 is TGCAGTGCTAGTCTGGGGGGGCAAGCCAAAAACATTCAGTACTTC. It yields the protein CSASLGGQAKNIQYF.

The V gene is TRBV6-5, the J gene TRBJ2-5; no reliable D call. The germline V gene has CDR1 MNHEY and CDR2 SVGAGI. The CDR3 runs to 14 residues. V lost 0 bases to trimming and J lost 3 bases, with 8 bases between them. As DNA, the CDR3 is TGTGCCAGCAGTTACTCTACCGACGAAGAGACCCAGTACTTC. Translated, it gives CASSYSTDEETQYF.

The chain links TRBV27 to TRBJ1-2; TRBD1 agrees at 12 bases. The CDR3 spans 14 residues. The V and J ends lost 5 bases and 7 bases, in that order; junction bases with no gene match: 5. The germline CDR1 and CDR2 sequences are MNHEY and SMNVEV (reference sequence). The CDR3 spells CASSDRDRGPGYTF. The DNA for the CDR3 is TGTGCCAGCAGTGACCGGGACAGGGGGCCTGGCTACACCTTC.

This clone was detected a few times. The chain links TRBV3-1 (or the pseudogene TRBV3-2) to TRBJ2-5; TRBD2 matches 16 bases. CDR1 and CDR2 from the germline V gene are LGHDT and YNNKEL (reference sequence). The trim removed 4 bases at V and 2 bases at J, leaving 10 bases unmatched. This CDR3 contains 19 residues. The CDR3 DNA reads as TGTGCCAGCAGCCCACGTATCTTGGGACTAGCGGGGGGGCAAGAGACCCAGTACTTC. Amino acid sequence: CASSPRILGLAGGQETQYF.

Concerning this clone itself: At the DNA level, this CDR3 is encoded by other sequences in the same sample as well. The chain uses TRBV12-3 or TRBV12-4 and TRBJ1-1; TRBD1 is a possible D gene (5 bases). The CDR3 loop spans 11 amino acids. V shed 8 bases and J shed 5 bases, with 9 bases lying between them. CDR3: CASRRETEAFF. CDR3 sequence (DNA): TGTGCCAGCCGCAGGGAAACTGAAGCTTTCTTT.

The chain has TRBV5-1 and TRBJ2-5; 7 bases map to TRBD1. The CDR3 sequence is 15 residues long. The germline gives CDR1 SGHRS, CDR2 YFSETQ. V gave up 2 bases and J gave up 1 base; unmatched junction bases: 5. The DNA for the CDR3 is TGCGCCAGCAGCTTACGGACAGGCCTCCAAGAGACCCAGTACTTC. This translates into CASSLRTGLQETQYF.

The genes are TRBV27 and TRBJ2-2; D is uncertain. This CDR3 spans 14 amino acids. CDR1 is MNHEY and CDR2 is SMNVEV in the germline V gene (reference sequence). Between the trimmed V and J ends, which lost 6 bases and 4 bases, there was a span of 12 bases. Here the CDR3 reads CASSLAVGTGELFF. CDR3 coding DNA: TGTGCCAGCAGCCTCGCTGTGGGCACCGGGGAGCTGTTTTTT.

CDR3 sequence reads: CAWSVLGSGAKNIQYF. CDR3 bases: TGTGCCTGGAGTGTACTTGGTAGCGGGGCCAAAAACATTCAGTACTTC. V usage is TRBV30 and J usage is TRBJ2-4; 7 nucleotides align to TRBD2. V lost 0 bases to trimming and J lost 1 base; unmatched junction nucleotides: 6. CDR3 size: 16 residues. Germline loops: CDR1 GTSNPN, CDR2 SVGIG (reference sequence).

The chain couples TRBV4-1 to TRBJ2-2; TRBD1 matches 11 bases. CDR1 and CDR2 (germline): MGHRA, YSYEKL. The CDR3 loop spans 16 amino acids. V dropped 6 bases and J dropped 5; count of bases not matched to a gene: 8. CDR3 sequence: CASSLGQGARTGELFF. CDR3 bases: TGCGCCAGCAGTCTCGGACAGGGGGCGCGAACCGGGGAGCTGTTTTTT.

This clone was detected only once. The V gene is TRBV9, the J gene TRBJ2-3, with D uncertain. This CDR3 is built from 13 residues. V lost 0 bases to trimming and J lost 6 bases, with 8 bases between them. The germline gives CDR1 SGDLS, CDR2 YYNGEE. The CDR3 is CASSVGPGDTQYF. The DNA for the CDR3 is TGTGCCAGCAGCGTAGGCCCAGGTGATACGCAGTATTTT.

CDR3 protein: CAARRGPGSPLHF. In nucleotides, the CDR3 is TGTGCCGCCCGTCGGGGGCCGGGTTCACCCCTCCACTTT. The chain links TRBV27 to TRBJ1-6; D is possibly TRBD1 (6 bases). V shed 11 bases and J shed 9 bases, with 17 bases lying between them. Per the germline V gene, CDR1 is MNHEY and CDR2 is SMNVEV (reference sequence). There are 13 residues in the CDR3.

In its sample, this clone was seen once. The chain links TRBV2 to TRBJ1-5, with a tentative D call TRBD1 (5 bases). Germline CDR1 and CDR2: SNHLY and FYNNEI. V dropped 8 bases and J dropped 0 bases, with 8 bases sitting between them. This CDR3 comprises 13 residues. CDR3 residues: CASRQSSNQPQHF. The CDR3 coding sequence is TGTGCCAGCCGACAGAGTAGCAATCAGCCCCAGCATTTT.

The chain uses TRBV11-2 and TRBJ2-7, with a possible D match to TRBD2 (5 bases). The V gene's germline CDR1 is SGHAT and CDR2 FQNNGV. V was clipped by 4 bases and J by 1 base, with 14 bases between them. The CDR3 contains 15 residues. CDR3: CASSYHRTASYEQYV. DNA for the CDR3: TGTGCCAGCAGCTATCACCGGACTGCGTCCTACGAGCAGTACGTC.

This chain links TRBV3-1 (or the pseudogene TRBV3-2) with TRBJ2-3; TRBD2 matches 8 bases. In germline, CDR1 is LGHDT, CDR2 YNNKEL (reference sequence). J was trimmed by 1 base and V by 4 bases; bases with no gene match: 7. This CDR3 is built from 16 residues. The CDR3 DNA reads TGTGCCAGCAGCCCCCTCGGCGGGGGGCGCACAGATACGCAGTATTTT. It encodes CASSPLGGGRTDTQYF.